The 13 T cell receptor beta chains given below trace back to one sample, sequenced in a study of shared clonotypes between healthy human individuals. Sequencing used immunoSEQ multiplex PCR; TCRdb keeps in-frame clones, though not all of them. The sample contains 2,500,000 or so clones, over 85% of which appear only once. Sequences were obtained from naive CD4+ T cells from PBMCs. Subset noted: CD45RA+ positively selected. The origin of the receptors is a man aged 18 to 35 in good health. Some clones in this sample may be carry-over from other donors' samples.

The rearrangement uses TRBV5-1 and TRBJ2-1; a possible D gene is TRBD2 (6 bases). This CDR3 region has 13 residues. Germline V gene sequence: CDR1 SGHRS, CDR2 YFSETQ. Trimming removed 4 bases at V and 4 bases at J, with 9 bases between. CDR3 loop: CASSRLGYNEQFF. The CDR3 DNA is TGCGCCAGCAGCCGACTAGGGTACAATGAGCAGTTCTTC.

The chain is built from TRBV2 and TRBJ2-7; 12 bases agree with TRBD1. The CDR3 covers 15 residues. J lost 6 bases, V lost 6 bases, and 9 bases had no gene match. The V gene's germline CDR1 is SNHLY and CDR2 FYNNEI. DNA for the CDR3: TGTGCCAGCAGGCGCCCGGGACAGGGGGCGGGCGAGCAGTACTTC. Its translation: CASRRPGQGAGEQYF.

This clone has a single count. The CDR3: CASSLGSRSAGELFF. The CDR3 DNA reads TGCGCCAGCAGCCTGGGGAGTAGGAGTGCCGGGGAGCTGTTTTTT. V is TRBV5-1 and J is TRBJ2-2; TRBD2 might be the D (5 bases). Germline CDR1 reads SGHRS; CDR2 reads YFSETQ. With 4 bases removed from V and 6 bases from J, the gap between germline ends came to 16 bases. There are 15 residues in the CDR3.

The chain joins TRBV7-9 to TRBJ2-1; 8 nucleotides line up with TRBD2. V lost 5 bases and J lost 4; bases outside the gene matches: 7. CDR3 length equals 15 residues. CDR1 is SEHNR and CDR2 is FQNEAQ in the germline V gene (reference sequence). The CDR3 DNA reads TGTGCCAGCAGCCCCGCCGGGACTAGGTACAATGAGCAGTTCTTC. Translated: CASSPAGTRYNEQFF.

This chain connects TRBV7-6 to TRBJ1-3, with a possible D match to TRBD1 (5 bases). V lost 6 bases and J 4 bases, leaving 10 bases between the germline ends. Per the germline V gene, CDR1 is SGHVS and CDR2 is FNYEAQ. The CDR3 extends over 13 amino acids. Here the CDR3 DNA reads TGTGCCAGCAGGGGGACGGGAGGAAACACCATATATTTT. Translated, it gives CASRGTGGNTIYF.

The rearrangement joins TRBV27 to TRBJ2-7, with 12 nucleotides matching TRBD2. V shed 9 bases, J shed 0 bases, and the junction held 6 bases outside the gene matches. The CDR3 has 15 amino acids. Germline V CDR1 and CDR2: MNHEY, SMNVEV (reference sequence). The CDR3 nucleotides read TGTGCCAGTATCTGGACTAGCGGGGACTCCTACGAGCAGTACTTC. It yields the protein CASIWTSGDSYEQYF.

This clone was recorded once. The chain employs TRBV6-1 and TRBJ1-5; tentatively, D is TRBD1 (6 bases). The CDR3 sequence is 16 residues long. Germline lookup yields CDR1 MNHNS and CDR2 SASEGT. V lost 3 bases and J lost 7, with 19 bases in between. The CDR3 reads CASSEASTGRRQPQHF. The CDR3, as DNA: TGTGCCAGCAGTGAGGCTTCGACAGGCCGGCGACAGCCCCAGCATTTT.

The gene calls are TRBV5-1 and TRBJ2-1; 10 bases map to TRBD2. CDR1 is SGHRS and CDR2 is YFSETQ in the germline V gene. The CDR3 covers 14 residues. After removal of 6 bases from V and 7 bases from J, the junction contained 7 bases not matched to a gene. In nucleotides, the CDR3 is TGCGCCAGCAAACTAGCGGGATCGGATAATGAGCAGTTCTTC. The encoded protein is CASKLAGSDNEQFF.

The chain carries TRBV27 and TRBJ2-7; D is ambiguous. This CDR3 comprises 15 residues. CDR1 is MNHEY and CDR2 is SMNVEV in the germline V gene (reference sequence). V was cut by 4 bases and J by 4 bases, with 17 bases left in between. For the CDR3, the DNA is TGTGCCAGCAGTTCGGCCCAAAAGTATAGGTACGAGCAGTACTTC. Translated, it gives CASSSAQKYRYEQYF.

This chain joins TRBV5-1 and TRBJ1-2; possible D gene TRBD1, 6 bases. V gave up 1 base and J gave up 6 bases, with 7 bases separating them. The CDR3 is 12 residues long. The V gene's germline CDR1 is SGHRS and CDR2 YFSETQ. CDR3 region: CASSLTGNGYTF. CDR3 DNA sequence: TGCGCCAGCAGCTTGACAGGGAATGGCTACACCTTC.

The chain is built from TRBV6-5 and TRBJ2-2; TRBD1 aligns across 9 bases. This CDR3 region has 16 residues. Trimming removed 4 bases from V and 3 bases from J; junction bases left unmatched: 6. The germline V gene has CDR1 MNHEY and CDR2 SVGAGI. CDR3 residues: CASSSWDRDHTGELFF. CDR3 nucleotide sequence: TGTGCCAGCAGTTCCTGGGACAGGGATCACACCGGGGAGCTGTTTTTT.

The V call is TRBV6-5, the J call TRBJ2-7, with no clear D. This CDR3 is 15 amino acids long. The germline gives CDR1 MNHEY, CDR2 SVGAGI. With 2 bases removed from V and 1 base from J, the gap between germline ends came to 12 bases. This chain's CDR3 is CASSYGATTSYEQYF. The CDR3 coding sequence is TGTGCCAGCAGTTACGGCGCCACCACATCCTACGAGCAGTACTTC.

This sequence joins TRBV27 and TRBJ2-3, with 8 positions matching TRBD2. CDR1 and CDR2 (germline): MNHEY, SMNVEV (reference sequence). The CDR3 is made up of 13 amino acids. The V and J ends lost 6 bases and 5 bases, in that order; junction bases with no gene match: 4. The CDR3 reads CASRQTSVDTQYF. Here the CDR3 DNA reads TGTGCCAGCAGGCAGACTAGCGTAGATACGCAGTATTTT.